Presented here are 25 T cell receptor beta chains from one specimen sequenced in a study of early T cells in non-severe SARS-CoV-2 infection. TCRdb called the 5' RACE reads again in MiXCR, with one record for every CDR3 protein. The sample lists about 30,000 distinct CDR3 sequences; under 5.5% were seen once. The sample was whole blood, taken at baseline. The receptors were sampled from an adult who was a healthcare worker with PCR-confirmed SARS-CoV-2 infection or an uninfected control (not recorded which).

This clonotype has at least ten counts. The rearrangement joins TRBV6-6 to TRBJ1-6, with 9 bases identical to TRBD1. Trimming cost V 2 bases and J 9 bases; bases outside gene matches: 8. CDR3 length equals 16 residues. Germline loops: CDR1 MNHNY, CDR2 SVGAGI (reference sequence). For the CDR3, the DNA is TGTGCCAGCAGTTACGATGGGACAGGGAGAGGTTCACCCCTCCACTTT. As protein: CASSYDGTGRGSPLHF.

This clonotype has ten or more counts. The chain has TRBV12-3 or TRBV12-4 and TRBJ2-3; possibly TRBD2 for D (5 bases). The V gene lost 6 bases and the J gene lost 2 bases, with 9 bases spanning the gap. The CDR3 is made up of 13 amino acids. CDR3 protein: CASSSGYTDTQYF. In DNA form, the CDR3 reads TGTGCCAGCAGCTCGGGGTACACAGATACGCAGTATTTT.

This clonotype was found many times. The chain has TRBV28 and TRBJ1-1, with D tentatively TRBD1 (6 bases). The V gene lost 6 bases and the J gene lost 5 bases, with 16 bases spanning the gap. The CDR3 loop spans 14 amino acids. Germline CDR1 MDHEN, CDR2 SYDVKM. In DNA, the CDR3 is TGTGCCAGCAGCGGTCGGGGGGCGCGGACTGAAGCTTTCTTT. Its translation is CASSGRGARTEAFF.

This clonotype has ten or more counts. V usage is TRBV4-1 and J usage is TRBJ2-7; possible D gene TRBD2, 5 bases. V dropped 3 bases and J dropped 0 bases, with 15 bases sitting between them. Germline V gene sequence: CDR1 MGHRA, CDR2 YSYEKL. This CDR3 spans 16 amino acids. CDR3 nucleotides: TGCGCCAGCAGCCAGCAGGACCTGAGGGACTCCTACGAGCAGTACTTC. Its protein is CASSQQDLRDSYEQYF.

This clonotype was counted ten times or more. Here the CDR3 reads CASSPGEGQPQHF. In nucleotides, the CDR3 is TGTGCCAGCAGCCCAGGGGAGGGTCAGCCCCAGCATTTT. The gene calls are TRBV7-9 and TRBJ1-5, with D perhaps TRBD1 (6 bases). The CDR3 extends over 13 amino acids. V was cut by 5 bases and J by 6 bases, with 11 bases left in between. CDR1 and CDR2 from the germline V gene are SEHNR and FQNEAQ (reference sequence).

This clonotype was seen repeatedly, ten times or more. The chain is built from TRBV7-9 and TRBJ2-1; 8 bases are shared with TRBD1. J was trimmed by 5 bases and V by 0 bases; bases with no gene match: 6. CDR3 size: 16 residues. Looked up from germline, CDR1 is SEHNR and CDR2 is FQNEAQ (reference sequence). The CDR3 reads CASSLAPGQDNNEQFF. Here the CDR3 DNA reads TGTGCCAGCAGCTTAGCGCCGGGACAGGATAACAATGAGCAGTTCTTC.

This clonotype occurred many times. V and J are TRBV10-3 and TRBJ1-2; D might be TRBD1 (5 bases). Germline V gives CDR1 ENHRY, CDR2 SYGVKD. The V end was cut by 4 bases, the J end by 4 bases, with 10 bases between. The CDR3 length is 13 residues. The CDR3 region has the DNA TGTGCCATCAGTGTGCAGGGAAGCTATGGCTACACCTTC. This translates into CAISVQGSYGYTF.

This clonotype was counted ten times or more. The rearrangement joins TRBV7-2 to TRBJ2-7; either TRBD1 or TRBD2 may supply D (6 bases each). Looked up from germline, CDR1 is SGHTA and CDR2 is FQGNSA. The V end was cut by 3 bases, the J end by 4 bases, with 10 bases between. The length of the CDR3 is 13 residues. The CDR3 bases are TGTGCCAGCAGCTTGAGGGGGAGGTACGAGCAGTACTTC. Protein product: CASSLRGRYEQYF.

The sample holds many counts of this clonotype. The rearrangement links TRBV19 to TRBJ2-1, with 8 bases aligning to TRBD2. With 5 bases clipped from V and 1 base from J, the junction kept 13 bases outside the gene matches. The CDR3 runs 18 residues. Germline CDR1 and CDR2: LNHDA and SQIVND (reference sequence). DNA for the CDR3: TGTGCCAGTAGTTCCCGCACGGGGGGACTAGGGTCCTACAATGAGCAGTTCTTC. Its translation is CASSSRTGGLGSYNEQFF.

The CDR3 nucleotides read TGTGCCAGCAGCCAGTCCTCAAGCCGGGGTACCCAGTACTTC. As protein: CASSQSSSRGTQYF. This chain joins TRBV6-1 and TRBJ2-5, with D possibly being TRBD2 (5 bases). CDR1 is MNHNS, CDR2 SASEGT, per germline. V was cut by 6 bases and J by 8 bases, with 19 bases left in between. The CDR3 loop spans 14 amino acids.

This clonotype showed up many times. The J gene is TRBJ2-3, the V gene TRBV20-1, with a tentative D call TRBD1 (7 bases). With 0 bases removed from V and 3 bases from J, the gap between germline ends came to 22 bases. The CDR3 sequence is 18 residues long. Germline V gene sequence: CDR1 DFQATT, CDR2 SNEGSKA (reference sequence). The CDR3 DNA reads TGCAGTGCTAGAGATCCGGCAGGGGGGAGTTGGGTGACAGATACGCAGTATTTT. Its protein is CSARDPAGGSWVTDTQYF.

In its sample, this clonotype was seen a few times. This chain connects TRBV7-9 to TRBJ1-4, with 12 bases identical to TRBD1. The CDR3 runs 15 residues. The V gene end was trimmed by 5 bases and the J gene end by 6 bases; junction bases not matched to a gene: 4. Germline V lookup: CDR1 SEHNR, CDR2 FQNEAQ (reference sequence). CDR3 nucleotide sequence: TGTGCCAGCAGCGCCGGGACAGGGGGCTATGAAAAACTGTTTTTT. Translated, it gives CASSAGTGGYEKLFF.

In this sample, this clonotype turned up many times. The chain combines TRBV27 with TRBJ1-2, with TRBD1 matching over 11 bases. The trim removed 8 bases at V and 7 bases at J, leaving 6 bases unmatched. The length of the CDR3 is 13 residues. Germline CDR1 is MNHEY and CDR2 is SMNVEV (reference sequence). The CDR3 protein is CASREGQGGGYTF. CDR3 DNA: TGTGCCAGCCGAGAGGGACAGGGGGGTGGCTACACCTTC.

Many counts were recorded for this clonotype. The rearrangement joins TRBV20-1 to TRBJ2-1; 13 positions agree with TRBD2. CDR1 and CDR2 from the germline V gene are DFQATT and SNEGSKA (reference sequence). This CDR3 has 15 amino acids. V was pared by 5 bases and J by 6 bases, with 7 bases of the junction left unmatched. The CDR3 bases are TGCAGTGCTCAAGGACTAGCGGGAGAGTTCAATGAGCAGTTCTTC. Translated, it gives CSAQGLAGEFNEQFF.

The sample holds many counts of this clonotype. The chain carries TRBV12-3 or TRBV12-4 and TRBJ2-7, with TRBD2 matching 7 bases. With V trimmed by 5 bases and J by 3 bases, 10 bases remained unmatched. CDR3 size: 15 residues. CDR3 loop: CASSTASGTRYEQYF. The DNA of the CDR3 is TGTGCCAGCAGTACGGCTAGCGGTACTCGCTACGAGCAGTACTTC.

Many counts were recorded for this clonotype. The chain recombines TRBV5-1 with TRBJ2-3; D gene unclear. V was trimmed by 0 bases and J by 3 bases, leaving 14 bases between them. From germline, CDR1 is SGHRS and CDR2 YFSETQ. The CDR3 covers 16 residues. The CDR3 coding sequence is TGCGCCAGCAGCTTGGAGCCCACCTTCCCGACAGATACGCAGTATTTT. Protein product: CASSLEPTFPTDTQYF.

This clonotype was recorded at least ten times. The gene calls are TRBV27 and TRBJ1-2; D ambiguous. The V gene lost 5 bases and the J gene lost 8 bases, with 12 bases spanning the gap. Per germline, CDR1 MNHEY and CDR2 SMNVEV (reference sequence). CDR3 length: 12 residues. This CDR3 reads CASSPHKGGYTF. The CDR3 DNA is TGTGCCAGCAGTCCCCATAAAGGCGGCTACACCTTC.

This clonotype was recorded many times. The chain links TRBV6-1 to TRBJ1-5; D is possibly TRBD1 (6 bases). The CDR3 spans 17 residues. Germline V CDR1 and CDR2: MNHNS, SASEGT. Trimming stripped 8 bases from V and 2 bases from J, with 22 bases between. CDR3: CASGLQGTRAGNQPQHF. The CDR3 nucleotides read TGTGCCAGCGGTCTCCAGGGGACAAGAGCAGGCAATCAGCCCCAGCATTTT.

The CDR3 nucleotides are TGTGCCAGCAGCTCTTCGTACCCCTACAATGAGCAGTTCTTC. Protein: CASSSSYPYNEQFF. V and J are TRBV7-2 and TRBJ2-1; the D is unclear. This CDR3 contains 14 residues. V shed 4 bases and J shed 2 bases, with 9 bases lying between them. From germline, CDR1 is SGHTA and CDR2 FQGNSA. Together with reference TRBV7-2 and TRBJ2-1, the CDR3 gives the full variable domain: GAGVSQSPSNKVTEKGKDVELRCDPISGHTALYWYRQSLGQGLEFLIYFQGNSAPDKSGLPSDRFSAERTGGSVSTLTIQRTQQEDSAVYLCASSSSYPYNEQFFGPGTRLTVL.

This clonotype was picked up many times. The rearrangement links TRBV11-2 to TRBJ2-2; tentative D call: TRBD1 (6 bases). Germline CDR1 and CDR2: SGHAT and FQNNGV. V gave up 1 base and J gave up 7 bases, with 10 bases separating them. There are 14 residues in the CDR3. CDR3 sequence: CASSLVEGVGELFF. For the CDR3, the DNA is TGTGCCAGCAGCTTAGTTGAGGGGGTCGGGGAGCTGTTTTTT.

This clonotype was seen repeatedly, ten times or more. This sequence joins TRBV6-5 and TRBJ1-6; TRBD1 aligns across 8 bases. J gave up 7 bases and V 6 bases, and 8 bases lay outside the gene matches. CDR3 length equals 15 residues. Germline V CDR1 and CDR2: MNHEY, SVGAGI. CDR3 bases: TGTGCCAGCAGCTTACAGGGGGGCCTAAATTCACCCCTCCACTTT. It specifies CASSLQGGLNSPLHF.

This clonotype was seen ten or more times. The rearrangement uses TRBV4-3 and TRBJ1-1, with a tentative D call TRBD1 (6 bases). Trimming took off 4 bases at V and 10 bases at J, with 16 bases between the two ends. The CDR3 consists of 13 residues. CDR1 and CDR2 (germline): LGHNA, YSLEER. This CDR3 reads CASSRVTGLGAFF. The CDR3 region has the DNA TGCGCCAGCAGCCGGGTAACAGGGCTGGGAGCTTTCTTT.

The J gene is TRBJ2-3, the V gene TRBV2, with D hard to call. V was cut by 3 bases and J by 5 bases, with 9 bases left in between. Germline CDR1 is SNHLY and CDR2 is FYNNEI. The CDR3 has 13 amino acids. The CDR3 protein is CASSDPGEDTQYF. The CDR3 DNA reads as TGTGCCAGCAGTGACCCGGGCGAAGATACGCAGTATTTT. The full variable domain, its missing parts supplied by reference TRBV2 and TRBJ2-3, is EPEVTQTPSHQVTQMGQEVILRCVPISNHLYFYWYRQILGQKVEFLVSFYNNEISEKSEIFDDQFSVERPDGSNFTLKIRSTKLEDSAMYFCASSDPGEDTQYFGPGTRLTVL.

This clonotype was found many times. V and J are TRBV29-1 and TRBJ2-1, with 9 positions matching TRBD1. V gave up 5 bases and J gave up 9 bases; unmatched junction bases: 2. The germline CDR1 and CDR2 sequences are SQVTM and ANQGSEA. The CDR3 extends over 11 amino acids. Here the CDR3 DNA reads TGCAGCGTTCAGGACAGGGGTGAGCAGTTCTTC. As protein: CSVQDRGEQFF.

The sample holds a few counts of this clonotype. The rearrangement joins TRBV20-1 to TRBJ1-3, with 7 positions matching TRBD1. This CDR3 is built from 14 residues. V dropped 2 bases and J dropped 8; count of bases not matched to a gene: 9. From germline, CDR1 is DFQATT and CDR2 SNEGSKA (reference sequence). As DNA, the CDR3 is TGCAGTGCTAGAAGGGGGACAGAGGGATACACCATATATTTT. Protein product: CSARRGTEGYTIYF.